This T cell receptor beta chain was identified during a study of human T cells and chemical hapten exposure. Turning to the study itself: Minor pooled library volume differences mainly drove per-sample TCR yield variation.

MiXCR, run by TCRdb on the RACE reads, gives a single entry per CDR3 protein. In the table there are 130,000 or so distinct CDR3 sequences, approximately 9% of which are singletons. This clonotype turned up a few times. Trimming took off 0 bases at V and 6 bases at J, with 9 bases between the two ends. The CDR3 contains 14 residues. Germline CDR1 MNHEY, CDR2 SVGAGI. Time point given: healthy volunteer bleed at 2 weeks. Unfractionated whole blood served as the source for total RNA extraction. This sequence was found in a male donor in good health. Some clones in this sample may be carry-over from other donors' samples. V and J are TRBV6-5 and TRBJ1-5; D is unresolved. The sequenced sample consisted of whole blood. CDR3 coding DNA: TGTGCCAGCAGTTACTCGGGATTGAGTCAGCCCCAGCATTTT. Protein product: CASSYSGLSQPQHF.